This T cell receptor beta chain was documented in a study of T cell repertoires in cytomegalovirus infection (dated 2019 in TCRdb). Context from the whole study: Because public TCR beta signatures pointed to carriage of CMV infection together with the matching HLA type, the HLA type of each donor mattered for the analysis.

The paper's findings and limits, for the study overall: The ex vivo response was dominated by HLA-C-restricted CMV-specific TCR beta clonotypes, which also provided the single most frequent clonotype in two of eight donors. In both this cohort and an independent approximately 370-donor cohort, the cumulative frequency of public TCR beta family members distinguished carriers of CMV infection plus the relevant HLA type.

TCRdb names Illumina HiSeq 1500 as the instrument used. The public reads were reprocessed in TCRdb via fastp at Q25 and MiXCR, keeping in-frame beta chains. Rows with a matching CDR3 protein are joined into one entry that keeps the most common DNA and genes. The sample data list around 180,000 distinct CDR3 sequences, and roughly a fifth of these were observed just once. Of the sample, around 3.1% is held by the ten largest clones. This clonotype turned up a few times. The specificity of this receptor is unknown. No much larger clone exists at a distance of one base, and base qualities are not known. From V the trimming removes 3 bases and from J it removes 2 bases, while the gene matches leave 3 bases of the junction unaccounted for. The CDR3 runs 16 residues from the cysteine to the phenylalanine. Only CDR3 DNA remains: 48 bases, in frame from the first base. CDR1 and CDR2 were assigned from the germline V gene as SGHNT and YENEEA.

The rearranged chain carries TRBV11-3 and TRBJ2-3; the junction holds 12 bases that match TRBD1. This clonotype originated in a human donor in good health (CMV status not recorded). Some clones in this sample may be carry-over from other donors' samples. The specimen was PBMCs. The CDR3 region has the sequence CASSLGTGGFTDTQYF. Here is the DNA: TGTGCCAGCAGCTTGGGGACAGGGGGCTTCACAGATACGCAGTATTTT.